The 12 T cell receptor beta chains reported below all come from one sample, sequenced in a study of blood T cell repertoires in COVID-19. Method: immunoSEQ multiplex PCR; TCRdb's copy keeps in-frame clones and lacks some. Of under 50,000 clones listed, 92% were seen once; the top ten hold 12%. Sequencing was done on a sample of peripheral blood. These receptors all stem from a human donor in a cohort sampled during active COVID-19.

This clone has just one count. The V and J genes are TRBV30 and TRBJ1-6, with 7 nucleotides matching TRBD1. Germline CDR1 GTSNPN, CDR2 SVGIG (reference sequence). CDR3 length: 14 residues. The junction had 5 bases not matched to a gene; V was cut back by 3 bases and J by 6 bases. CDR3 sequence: CAWRGRGPNSPLHF. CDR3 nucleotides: TGTGCCTGGAGGGGAAGGGGGCCTAATTCACCCCTCCACTTT.

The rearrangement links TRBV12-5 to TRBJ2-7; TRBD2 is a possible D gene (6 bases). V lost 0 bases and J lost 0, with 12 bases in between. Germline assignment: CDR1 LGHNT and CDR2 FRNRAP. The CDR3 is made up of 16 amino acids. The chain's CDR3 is CASGLVVGGASYEQYF. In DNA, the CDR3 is TGTGCTAGTGGTTTGGTAGTCGGAGGGGCCTCCTACGAGCAGTACTTC. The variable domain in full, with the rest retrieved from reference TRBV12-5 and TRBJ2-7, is DARVTQTPRHKVTEMGQEVTMRCQPILGHNTVFWYRQTMMQGLELLAYFRNRAPLDDSGMPKDRFSAEMPDATLATLKIQPSEPRDSAVYFCASGLVVGGASYEQYFGPGTRLTVT.

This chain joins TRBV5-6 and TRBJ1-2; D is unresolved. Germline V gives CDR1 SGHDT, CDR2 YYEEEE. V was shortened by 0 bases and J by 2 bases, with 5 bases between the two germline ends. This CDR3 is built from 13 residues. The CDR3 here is CASSLGQNYGYTF. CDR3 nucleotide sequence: TGTGCCAGCAGCTTGGGGCAAAACTATGGCTACACCTTC.

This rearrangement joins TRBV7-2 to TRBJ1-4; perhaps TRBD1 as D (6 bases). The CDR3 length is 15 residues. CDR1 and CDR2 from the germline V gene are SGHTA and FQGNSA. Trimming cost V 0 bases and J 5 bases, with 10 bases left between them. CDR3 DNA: TGTGCCAGCAGCTTAGCGCGGGGGCCGAATGAAAAACTGTTTTTT. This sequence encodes CASSLARGPNEKLFF. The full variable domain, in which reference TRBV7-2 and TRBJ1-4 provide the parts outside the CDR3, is GAGVSQSPSNKVTEKGKDVELRCDPISGHTALYWYRQSLGQGLEFLIYFQGNSAPDKSGLPSDRFSAERTGGSVSTLTIQRTQQEDSAVYLCASSLARGPNEKLFFGSGTQLSVL.

The CDR3 nucleotides read TGTGCCAGCAGTCAAGACTACCCCCTGAACACCGGGGAGCTGTTTTTT. Protein: CASSQDYPLNTGELFF. The chain combines TRBV6-2 or TRBV6-3 with TRBJ2-2; D is perhaps TRBD2 (5 bases). Trimming stripped 5 bases from V and 1 base from J, with 14 bases between. The CDR3 is made up of 16 amino acids. In germline, CDR1 is MNHEY, CDR2 SVGEGT.

CDR3 sequence: CASSGSPGGPANYGYTF. CDR3 DNA sequence: TGTGCCAGTAGTGGGAGTCCAGGGGGCCCAGCTAACTATGGCTACACCTTC. This chain links TRBV19 with TRBJ1-2, with TRBD1 identical over 8 bases. The germline V gene encodes CDR1 LNHDA and CDR2 SQIVND (reference sequence). This CDR3 spans 17 amino acids. The trim removed 5 bases at V and 0 bases at J, leaving 11 bases unmatched.

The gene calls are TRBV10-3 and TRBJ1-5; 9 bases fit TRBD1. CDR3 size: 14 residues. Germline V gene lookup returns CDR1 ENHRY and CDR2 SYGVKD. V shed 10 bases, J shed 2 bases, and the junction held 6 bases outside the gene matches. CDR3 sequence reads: CASMDRGGNQPQHF. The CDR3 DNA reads TGTGCCAGCATGGACAGGGGAGGCAATCAGCCCCAGCATTTT.

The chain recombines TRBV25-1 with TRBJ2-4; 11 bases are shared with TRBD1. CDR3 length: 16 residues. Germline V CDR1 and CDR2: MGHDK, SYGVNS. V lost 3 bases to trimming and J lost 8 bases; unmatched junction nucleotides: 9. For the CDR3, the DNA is TGTGCCAGCAGTGATTGGTTGGGACAGGGGGTAGACATTCAGTACTTC. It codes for CASSDWLGQGVDIQYF.

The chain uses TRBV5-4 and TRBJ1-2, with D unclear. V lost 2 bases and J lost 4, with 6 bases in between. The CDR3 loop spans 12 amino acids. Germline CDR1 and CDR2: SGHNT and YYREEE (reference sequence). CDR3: CASSLHVYGYTF. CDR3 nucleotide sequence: TGTGCCAGCAGCTTACACGTCTATGGCTACACCTTC.

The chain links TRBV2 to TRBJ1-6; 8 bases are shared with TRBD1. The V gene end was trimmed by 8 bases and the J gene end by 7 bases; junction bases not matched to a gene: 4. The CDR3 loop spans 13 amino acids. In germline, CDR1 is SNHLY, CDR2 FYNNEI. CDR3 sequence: CASGRQGNSPLHF. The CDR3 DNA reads TGTGCCAGCGGACGACAGGGGAATTCACCCCTCCACTTT. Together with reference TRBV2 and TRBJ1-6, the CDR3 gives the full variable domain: EPEVTQTPSHQVTQMGQEVILRCVPISNHLYFYWYRQILGQKVEFLVSFYNNEISEKSEIFDDQFSVERPDGSNFTLKIRSTKLEDSAMYFCASGRQGNSPLHFGNGTRLTVT.

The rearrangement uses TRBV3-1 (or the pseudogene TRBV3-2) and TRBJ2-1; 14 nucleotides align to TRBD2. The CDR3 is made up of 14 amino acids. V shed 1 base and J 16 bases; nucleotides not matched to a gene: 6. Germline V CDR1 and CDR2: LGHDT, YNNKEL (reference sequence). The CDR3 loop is CASSQVPGLAGVFF. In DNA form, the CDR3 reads TGTGCCAGCAGCCAAGTCCCGGGACTAGCGGGGGTATTCTTC.

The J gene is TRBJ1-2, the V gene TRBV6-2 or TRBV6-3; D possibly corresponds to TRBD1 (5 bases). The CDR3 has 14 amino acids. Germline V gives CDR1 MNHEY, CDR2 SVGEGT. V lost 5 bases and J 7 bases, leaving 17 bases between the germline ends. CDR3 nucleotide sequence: TGTGCCAGCAGTGGACGCCAGGGTGGATTTGGCTACACCTTC. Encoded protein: CASSGRQGGFGYTF.